A single sample gave rise to the 14 T cell receptor beta chains below, sequenced in a study of T cell responses to AZD1222 COVID-19 vaccine. Data came from immunoSEQ multiplex PCR; TCRdb stores just in-frame clones and leaves some out. In the table there are more than 100,000 clones, around 93% of which are singletons. Sequences were derived from peripheral blood, sampled 28 days after the second AZD1222 dose. The receptor set was obtained from an adult who received the AZD1222 COVID-19 vaccine.

The chain combines TRBV5-4 with TRBJ1-1; 8 positions match TRBD1. The CDR3 is made up of 15 amino acids. V shed 2 bases and J 3 bases; nucleotides not matched to a gene: 6. The germline V gene has CDR1 SGHNT and CDR2 YYREEE (reference sequence). CDR3 amino acids: CASSFEQGGDTEAFF. CDR3 DNA: TGTGCCAGCAGCTTCGAACAGGGGGGGGACACTGAAGCTTTCTTT.

The J gene is TRBJ1-1, the V gene TRBV5-1; 9 bases are shared with TRBD1. The length of the CDR3 is 16 residues. Germline values: CDR1 SGHRS, CDR2 YFSETQ. V dropped 0 bases and J dropped 8; count of bases not matched to a gene: 11. The CDR3: CASSLVSGQGISEAFF. CDR3 bases: TGCGCCAGCAGCTTGGTCTCCGGACAGGGGATTTCGGAAGCTTTCTTT.

The J gene is TRBJ2-7, the V gene TRBV27; maybe TRBD1 (6 bases). Deletions cut 4 bases from V and 1 base from J, with 11 bases between. The CDR3 covers 14 residues. Germline CDR1 is MNHEY and CDR2 is SMNVEV (reference sequence). CDR3 in DNA: TGTGCCAGCAGTTCCTACAGGGTTTCCTACGAGCAGTACTTC. The encoded protein is CASSSYRVSYEQYF.

This clone is medium-sized. This chain connects TRBV28 to TRBJ2-7, with 9 bases identical to TRBD1. The CDR3 runs to 15 residues. Germline trimming cut 2 bases from V and 3 bases from J; bases unmatched to any gene: 5. The V gene's germline CDR1 is MDHEN and CDR2 SYDVKM. CDR3 in DNA: TGTGCCAGCAGTTTAACTGGACAGGGGTTCTACGAGCAGTACTTC. Translating gives CASSLTGQGFYEQYF.

J is TRBJ1-5 and V is TRBV28; D ambiguous. Germline V lookup: CDR1 MDHEN, CDR2 SYDVKM. Trimming shortened V by 2 bases and J by 9 bases, and 14 bases separated the two germline ends. The CDR3 is 14 residues long. CDR3 bases: TGTGCCAGCAGTTTACCGGGATTCGGCGGGCCCCAGCATTTT. It translates to CASSLPGFGGPQHF.

With regard to this clone: One end of the junction fails to match germline, which may point to a read error. The chain combines TRBV7-2 with TRBJ2-4; no definite D call. Germline CDR1 reads SGHTA; CDR2 reads FQGNSA. This CDR3 contains 12 residues. The CDR3: CASSLRELTQDF. The CDR3 DNA follows: TGTGCCAGCAGCTTAAGGGAATTAACCCAGGACTTC. Drawing the rest from reference TRBV7-2 and TRBJ2-4, the complete variable domain is GAGVSQSPSNKVTEKGKDVELRCDPISGHTALYWYRQSLGQGLEFLIYFQGNSAPDKSGLPSDRFSAERTGGSVSTLTIQRTQQEDSAVYLCASSLRELTQDFGAGTRLSVL.

The chain has TRBV19 and TRBJ2-5, with TRBD2 matching over 7 bases. Germline V gives CDR1 LNHDA, CDR2 SQIVND (reference sequence). The CDR3 covers 15 residues. J was trimmed by 5 bases and V by 6 bases; bases with no gene match: 12. The CDR3 DNA is TGTGCCAGTAGCCCTTTCTTGGGAGGGCCGGAGACCCAGTACTTC. It encodes CASSPFLGGPETQYF.

V usage is TRBV5-1 and J usage is TRBJ1-4; weak D call: TRBD1 (5 bases). The CDR3 runs 15 residues. CDR1 SGHRS and CDR2 YFSETQ come from the germline V gene. The V gene lost 5 bases and the J gene lost 4 bases, with 15 bases spanning the gap. CDR3 nucleotide sequence: TGCGCCAGCAGACCCGACGGGACCCATAATGAAAAACTGTTTTTT. Its protein product is CASRPDGTHNEKLFF.

This clone was seen a single time. The chain carries TRBV25-1 and TRBJ2-1; D is undetermined. Trimming took 3 bases from V and 8 from J, leaving 14 bases between them. This CDR3 spans 14 amino acids. The V gene's germline CDR1 is MGHDK and CDR2 SYGVNS. CDR3 in amino acids: CASSDPRFNHEQFF. CDR3 nucleotides: TGTGCCAGCAGTGACCCGCGTTTTAACCATGAGCAGTTCTTC. Based on the CDR3 plus reference TRBV25-1 and TRBJ2-1, the full variable domain is EADIYQTPRYLVIGTGKKITLECSQTMGHDKMYWYQQDPGMELHLIHYSYGVNSTEKGDLSSESTVSRIRTEHFPLTLESARPSHTSQYLCASSDPRFNHEQFFGPGTRLTVL.

The chain uses TRBV18 and TRBJ1-1; 8 nucleotides align to TRBD1. Germline-derived CDR1 and CDR2 are KGHSH and LQKENI. The J segment lost 4 bases and the V segment lost 1 base, leaving 14 bases of the junction unmatched. The CDR3 length is 18 residues. Here the CDR3 reads CASSPRNLQGARGTEAFF. The CDR3 coding sequence is TGTGCCAGCTCACCACGGAATTTGCAGGGGGCCCGGGGCACTGAAGCTTTCTTT.

The chain combines TRBV6-5 with TRBJ2-3; D is perhaps TRBD2 (6 bases). V was trimmed by 6 bases and J by 0 bases, leaving 10 bases between them. From germline, CDR1 is MNHEY and CDR2 SVGAGI. The CDR3 sequence is 14 residues long. CDR3 sequence (DNA): TGTGCCAGCAGCTCCGGGACTAGCACAGATACGCAGTATTTT. This sequence encodes CASSSGTSTDTQYF.

This chain uses TRBV29-1 with TRBJ1-2; D gene unclear. The V gene lost 3 bases and the J gene lost 4 bases, with 12 bases spanning the gap. Germline assignment: CDR1 SQVTM and CDR2 ANQGSEA. This CDR3 spans 13 amino acids. CDR3 sequence (DNA): TGCAGCGTTGACGCAGCGGCGAGCTATGGCTACACCTTC. Protein sequence: CSVDAAASYGYTF.

The rearrangement joins TRBV19 to TRBJ1-2, with TRBD1 matching over 10 bases. There are 15 residues in the CDR3. Looked up from germline, CDR1 is LNHDA and CDR2 is SQIVND (reference sequence). Trimming removed 3 bases from V and 3 bases from J; junction bases left unmatched: 4. CDR3 amino acids: CASSMGDRGDYGYTF. CDR3 DNA: TGTGCCAGTAGTATGGGGGACAGGGGCGACTATGGCTACACCTTC.

The chain uses TRBV9 and TRBJ1-1; D uncertain. The CDR3 loop spans 14 amino acids. V was cut by 3 bases and J by 4 bases, with 13 bases left in between. Looked up from germline, CDR1 is SGDLS and CDR2 is YYNGEE. CDR3 DNA sequence: TGTGCCAGCAGCGCGAGCTCCCTGAGCACTGAAGCTTTCTTT. This encodes CASSASSLSTEAFF.